The 29 T cell receptor beta chains below were found in one sample sequenced in a study of T cells after yellow fever vaccination (dated by TCRdb to between 2019 and 2020). Libraries were made using 5' RACE. The run used an Illumina NovaSeq 6000. TCRdb trimmed the raw reads at Q25, called clones with MiXCR and kept productive beta chains. Each entry is one CDR3 protein sequence, shown with its most common DNA and genes. The sample table contains roughly 320,000 distinct CDR3 sequences; only one count was recorded for over 8.5% of them. The ten top clones hold over 3% of the sample. This specimen's treatment or condition label, interpreted: live attenuated yellow fever vaccine strain. The specimen comprised CD4+ T cells sorted from PBMCs, sampled 45 days after the yellow fever booster vaccination. These receptors originate from a man younger than 35 who received the YFV17D yellow fever vaccine.

The chain uses TRBV6-2 or TRBV6-3 and TRBJ2-4, with a tentative D call TRBD1 (6 bases). V lost 0 bases and J 5 bases, leaving 14 bases between the germline ends. The CDR3 totals 16 residues. In germline, CDR1 is MNHEY, CDR2 SVGEGT. CDR3 residues: CASSYSIRGQENIQYF. The CDR3 coding sequence is TGTGCCAGCAGTTACTCGATACGGGGACAAGAAAACATTCAGTACTTC.

This clonotype was observed a handful of times. This chain links TRBV12-5 with TRBJ2-7; 7 bases line up with TRBD1. V shed 2 bases, J shed 4 bases, and the junction held 11 bases outside the gene matches. Germline-derived CDR1 and CDR2 are LGHNT and FRNRAP. This CDR3 has 16 amino acids. The CDR3 reads CASGLPTHRGRYEQYF. As DNA, the CDR3 is TGTGCTAGTGGTTTGCCAACCCACAGGGGACGGTACGAGCAGTACTTC.

In its sample, this clonotype was seen a few times. The rearrangement uses TRBV6-5 and TRBJ1-2; D gene unclear. V was pared by 6 bases and J by 8 bases, with 19 bases between. Germline assignment: CDR1 MNHEY and CDR2 SVGAGI. This CDR3 spans 14 amino acids. The CDR3 coding sequence is TGTGCCAGCAGCGTCTTATACGCGACGAGCGGCTACACCTTC. Its translation is CASSVLYATSGYTF.

V gene TRBV4-2 combines with J gene TRBJ2-4; perhaps TRBD1 as D (5 bases). Between the trimmed V and J ends, which lost 0 bases and 7 bases, there was a span of 13 bases. Germline CDR1 and CDR2: LGHNA and YNFKEQ. The CDR3 loop spans 15 amino acids. The CDR3 region is CASSQEGRRENIQYF. The CDR3 nucleotides read TGTGCCAGCAGCCAAGAGGGGCGCAGAGAGAACATTCAGTACTTC.

This chain joins TRBV7-3 and TRBJ1-6; a possible D gene is TRBD1 (6 bases). V dropped 5 bases and J dropped 4 bases, with 9 bases sitting between them. The CDR3 has 14 residues. Germline V gene sequence: CDR1 SGHTA, CDR2 FQGTGA. CDR3 in DNA: TGTGCCAGCAGCCAGACAGGTTATAATTCACCCCTCCACTTT. Translating it yields CASSQTGYNSPLHF.

As regards this clonotype: This likely stems from a read error, as it lies one base from a far larger clone. The chain joins TRBV2 to TRBJ1-5, with D unresolved. Germline assignment: CDR1 SNHLY and CDR2 FYNNEI. V lost 4 bases, J lost 7 bases, and 5 bases lay in between. The CDR3 is 11 amino acids. This chain's CDR3 is CASSVGQPQHF. CDR3 coding DNA: TGTGCCAGCAGTGTAGGGCAGCCCCAGCATTTT.

The chain couples TRBV7-2 to TRBJ1-2; D is uncertain. Between the trimmed V and J ends, which lost 2 bases and 7 bases, there was a span of 8 bases. The CDR3 spans 12 residues. Germline CDR1 SGHTA, CDR2 FQGNSA. The CDR3 spells CASSLRPLGYTF. The CDR3 coding sequence is TGTGCCAGCAGCTTAAGGCCCCTTGGCTACACCTTC.

V usage is TRBV12-5 and J usage is TRBJ1-1; no reliable D call. Trimming cost V 5 bases and J 6 bases, with 10 bases left between them. The CDR3 length is 12 residues. Looked up from germline, CDR1 is LGHNT and CDR2 is FRNRAP. CDR3 bases: TGTGCTAGTGGTCCGGGGTGGGCTGAAGCTTTCTTT. Its protein product is CASGPGWAEAFF.

This clonotype has more than one count but fewer than ten. The V and J genes are TRBV7-2 and TRBJ2-1; D is perhaps TRBD2 (5 bases). The V end lost 5 bases, the J end lost 10 bases, and 18 bases lay between the germline ends. CDR3 length equals 14 residues. Germline CDR1 is SGHTA and CDR2 is FQGNSA. The chain's CDR3 is CASSRRTTGTEQFF. The CDR3 DNA reads as TGTGCCAGCAGCCGACGAACTACGGGAACGGAGCAGTTCTTC.

The genes are TRBV15 and TRBJ2-7, with D possibly matching TRBD1 (6 bases). CDR1 is LNHNV, CDR2 YYDKDF, per germline (reference sequence). The ends were cut back, 1 base at V and 2 bases at J, with 12 bases in the middle. The CDR3 spans 15 residues. As DNA, the CDR3 is TGTGCCACCAGCAGAGTTGGGGGCGTCCCCTACGAGCAGTACTTC. Translating it yields CATSRVGGVPYEQYF.

This clonotype was counted only a few times. In DNA form, the CDR3 reads TGTGCCAGCAGCTTGCGGCTAGCCAACACAGATACGCAGTATTTT. It specifies CASSLRLANTDTQYF. V gene TRBV5-4 combines with J gene TRBJ2-3; tentative D call: TRBD2 (5 bases). Germline assignment: CDR1 SGHNT and CDR2 YYREEE (reference sequence). V dropped 1 base and J dropped 2 bases, with 11 bases sitting between them. The CDR3 contains 15 residues.

The chain is built from TRBV7-2 and TRBJ1-5, with D maybe TRBD1 (6 bases). The ends were cut back, 8 bases at V and 7 bases at J, with 18 bases in the middle. The CDR3 is 14 residues long. Per germline, CDR1 SGHTA and CDR2 FQGNSA. CDR3 in DNA: TGTGCCAGCTCCAGTCAGGGGTCGGGACAGCCCCAGCATTTT. It translates to CASSSQGSGQPQHF. The full variable domain, with the rest looked up from reference TRBV7-2 and TRBJ1-5, is GAGVSQSPSNKVTEKGKDVELRCDPISGHTALYWYRQSLGQGLEFLIYFQGNSAPDKSGLPSDRFSAERTGGSVSTLTIQRTQQEDSAVYLCASSSQGSGQPQHFGDGTRLSIL.

The rearrangement links TRBV4-1 to TRBJ2-3, with unresolved D. This CDR3 is built from 16 residues. CDR1 is MGHRA and CDR2 is YSYEKL in the germline V gene. Trimming cost V 4 bases and J 0 bases, with 14 bases left between them. In DNA form, the CDR3 reads TGCGCCAGCAGCCTCGTCCCCGCGACTAGCACAGATACGCAGTATTTT. Amino acids: CASSLVPATSTDTQYF.

The chain is built from TRBV7-9 and TRBJ1-6, with D maybe TRBD1 (5 bases). Germline V lookup: CDR1 SEHNR, CDR2 FQNEAQ (reference sequence). The CDR3 has 13 residues. V was clipped by 4 bases and J by 9 bases, with 10 bases between them. CDR3 sequence (DNA): TGTGCCAGCAGCTCTCGGGGGAGTTCACCCCTCCACTTT. Protein: CASSSRGSSPLHF.

Many counts were recorded for this clonotype. This chain joins TRBV2 and TRBJ2-7; the match to TRBD2 covers 13 bases. Germline CDR1 SNHLY, CDR2 FYNNEI. CDR3 length: 14 amino acids. The J segment lost 2 bases and the V segment lost 8 bases, leaving 3 bases of the junction unmatched. This CDR3 reads CASWGLAGPYEQYF. The CDR3 DNA is TGTGCCAGCTGGGGACTAGCGGGGCCCTACGAGCAGTACTTC.

This clonotype was detected a few times. The gene calls are TRBV6-5 and TRBJ2-3; 10 positions agree with TRBD1. Germline lookup yields CDR1 MNHEY and CDR2 SVGAGI. The CDR3 consists of 17 residues. Losses at the gene ends were 2 bases for V and 1 base for J; bases not matched to a gene: 6. The CDR3 protein is CASSYDQGTGGTDTQYF. CDR3 nucleotides: TGTGCCAGCAGTTACGACCAAGGGACAGGGGGCACAGATACGCAGTATTTT.

This clonotype was counted between two and nine times. The chain couples TRBV7-9 to TRBJ2-3; tentatively, D is TRBD2 (6 bases). The CDR3 is 15 amino acids. Germline V gives CDR1 SEHNR, CDR2 FQNEAQ (reference sequence). Trimming shortened V by 3 bases and J by 4 bases, and 14 bases separated the two germline ends. In DNA form, the CDR3 reads TGTGCCAGCAGCTTTCGTCAAGGAGGGGCAGATACGCAGTATTTT. Protein: CASSFRQGGADTQYF.

In this sample, this clonotype turned up many times. The chain carries TRBV20-1 and TRBJ2-3; TRBD2 matches 11 bases. This CDR3 region has 16 residues. Losses at the gene ends were 4 bases for V and 2 bases for J; bases not matched to a gene: 8. CDR1 is DFQATT, CDR2 SNEGSKA, per germline (reference sequence). The CDR3 bases are TGCAGTGCTACTGAACTAGCGGGGGCCATCACAGATACGCAGTATTTT. Amino acid sequence: CSATELAGAITDTQYF.

The table lists this clonotype with a few counts. The V and J genes are TRBV4-1 and TRBJ2-1; 11 bases line up with TRBD2. Germline V gene sequence: CDR1 MGHRA, CDR2 YSYEKL. This CDR3 has 20 residues. After removal of 0 bases from V and 5 bases from J, the junction contained 15 bases not matched to a gene. The CDR3 loop is CASSQERGTSGGYYHNEQFF. The CDR3 DNA reads TGCGCCAGCAGCCAAGAGAGGGGAACTAGCGGGGGTTATTACCACAATGAGCAGTTCTTC.

CDR3 DNA: TGCGCCAGCAGCGCCTACCTGGGCGAGCAGTTCTTC. Its protein product is CASSAYLGEQFF. The chain carries TRBV5-1 and TRBJ2-1; D unclear. V was clipped by 4 bases and J by 10 bases, with 12 bases between them. The CDR3 runs to 12 residues. CDR1 and CDR2 from the germline V gene are SGHRS and YFSETQ.

This clonotype was detected only once. CDR3 sequence: CATLGSPGWGTMNTEAFF. Here the CDR3 DNA reads TGTGCCACCCTGGGCAGCCCGGGATGGGGGACTATGAACACTGAAGCTTTCTTT. J is TRBJ1-1 and V is TRBV6-6; TRBD1 might be the D (5 bases). V was pared by 10 bases and J by 0 bases, with 27 bases between. Germline V CDR1 and CDR2: MNHNY, SVGAGI (reference sequence). The CDR3 extends over 18 amino acids.

The DNA for the CDR3 is TGTGCCAGCAGTTACTCGAATCCCGGACGGAGTAATTCACCCCTCCACTTT. Amino acid sequence: CASSYSNPGRSNSPLHF. The V and J genes are TRBV6-2 or TRBV6-3 and TRBJ1-6; D is ambiguous. Germline-derived CDR1 and CDR2 are MNHEY and SVGEGT. V lost 0 bases and J lost 6, with 15 bases in between. This CDR3 is 17 amino acids long.

This clonotype was counted ten times or more. V usage is TRBV7-2 and J usage is TRBJ2-7, with 12 bases identical to TRBD2. Trimming cost V 5 bases and J 4 bases; bases outside gene matches: 6. The CDR3 is 15 amino acids. CDR1 and CDR2 (germline): SGHTA, FQGNSA. CDR3 amino acids: CASSLRLAGVYEQYF. As DNA, the CDR3 is TGTGCCAGCAGCCTACGACTAGCGGGAGTATACGAGCAGTACTTC.

This clonotype was detected a few times. This chain links TRBV12-3 or TRBV12-4 with TRBJ1-1, with 7 bases matching TRBD1. The CDR3 is made up of 14 amino acids. V lost 5 bases and J lost 5; bases outside the gene matches: 8. CDR3: CASSRLQGNTEAFF. The CDR3 region has the DNA TGTGCCAGCAGTCGACTACAGGGGAATACTGAAGCTTTCTTT.

This clonotype was observed a few times. The chain employs TRBV7-3 and TRBJ1-1; tentative D call: TRBD1 (6 bases). The CDR3 is 15 amino acids. Trimming removed 1 base from V and 4 bases from J, with 13 bases in between. CDR1 is SGHTA, CDR2 FQGTGA, per germline. In DNA form, the CDR3 reads TGTGCCAGCAGCTTAATAGGGGGGGCTGCCACTGAAGCTTTCTTT. Translated: CASSLIGGAATEAFF.

This clonotype was picked up many times. The chain couples TRBV7-9 to TRBJ1-4; D is ambiguous. With 5 bases removed from V and 8 bases from J, the gap between germline ends came to 9 bases. Germline CDR1 reads SEHNR; CDR2 reads FQNEAQ (reference sequence). The CDR3 length is 12 residues. Here the CDR3 DNA reads TGTGCCAGCAGCCTGGAGGGCGAAAAACTGTTTTTT. Its translation: CASSLEGEKLFF.

This clonotype was counted at least ten times. The gene calls are TRBV12-3 or TRBV12-4 and TRBJ1-1; tentatively, D is TRBD1 (5 bases). V was clipped by 3 bases and J by 6 bases, with 14 bases between them. The CDR3 is 14 residues long. DNA for the CDR3: TGTGCCAGCAGTTTTCGGGGGTCGGTCCCTGAAGCTTTCTTT. It is translated as CASSFRGSVPEAFF.

This clonotype was seen only a few times. This chain joins TRBV6-5 and TRBJ1-1, with 9 bases identical to TRBD1. Germline-derived CDR1 and CDR2 are MNHEY and SVGAGI. This CDR3 has 16 residues. J lost 1 base, V lost 6 bases, and 9 bases had no gene match. The CDR3 DNA reads as TGTGCCAGCAGCTCCGTCACGACAGGGGGGAACACTGAAGCTTTCTTT. Translating it yields CASSSVTTGGNTEAFF.

This clonotype was counted only a few times. The chain couples TRBV6-5 to TRBJ1-5; D gene ambiguous. The CDR3 consists of 13 residues. V lost 5 bases and J 5 bases, leaving 10 bases between the germline ends. Germline CDR1 is MNHEY and CDR2 is SVGAGI. DNA for the CDR3: TGTGCCAGCAGTCCCCGCAACCATCAGCCCCAGCATTTT. Its translation is CASSPRNHQPQHF.